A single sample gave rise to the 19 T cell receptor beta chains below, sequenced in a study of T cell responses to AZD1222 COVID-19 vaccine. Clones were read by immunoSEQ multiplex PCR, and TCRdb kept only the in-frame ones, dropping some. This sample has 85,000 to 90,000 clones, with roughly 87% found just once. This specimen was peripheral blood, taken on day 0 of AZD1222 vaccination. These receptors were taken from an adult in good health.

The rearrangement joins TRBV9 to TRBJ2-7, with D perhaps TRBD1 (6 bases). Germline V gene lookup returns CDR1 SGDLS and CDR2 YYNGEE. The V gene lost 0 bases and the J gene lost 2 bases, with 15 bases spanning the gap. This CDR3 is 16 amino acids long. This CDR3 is CASSVGQETYAYEQYF. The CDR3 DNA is TGTGCCAGCAGCGTAGGACAGGAGACTTACGCCTACGAGCAGTACTTC.

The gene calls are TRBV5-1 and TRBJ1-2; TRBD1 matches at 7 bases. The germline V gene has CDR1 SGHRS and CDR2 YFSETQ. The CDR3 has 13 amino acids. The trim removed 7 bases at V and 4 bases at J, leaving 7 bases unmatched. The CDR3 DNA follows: TGCGCCAGCGGTCCGGGGACAGTCTATGGCTACACCTTC. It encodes CASGPGTVYGYTF.

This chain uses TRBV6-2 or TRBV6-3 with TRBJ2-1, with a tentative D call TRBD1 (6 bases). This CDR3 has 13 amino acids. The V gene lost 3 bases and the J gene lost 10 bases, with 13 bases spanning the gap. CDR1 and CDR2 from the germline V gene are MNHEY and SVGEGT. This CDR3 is CASSYNRVGEQFF. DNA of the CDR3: TGTGCCAGCAGTTATAACAGGGTAGGGGAGCAGTTCTTC.

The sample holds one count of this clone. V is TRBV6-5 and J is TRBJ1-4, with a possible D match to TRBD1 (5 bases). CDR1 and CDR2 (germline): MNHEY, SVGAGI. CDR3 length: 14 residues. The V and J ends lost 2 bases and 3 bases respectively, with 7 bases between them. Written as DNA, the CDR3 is TGTGCCAGCAGTTACGCAGGGTCTAATGAAAAACTGTTTTTT. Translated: CASSYAGSNEKLFF.

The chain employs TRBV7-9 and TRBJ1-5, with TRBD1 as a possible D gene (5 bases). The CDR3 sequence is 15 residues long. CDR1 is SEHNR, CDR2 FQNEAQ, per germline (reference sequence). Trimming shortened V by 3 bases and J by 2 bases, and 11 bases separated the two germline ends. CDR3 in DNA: TGTGCCAGCAGCTTGGGGGAGGGAGGCAATCAGCCCCAGCATTTT. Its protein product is CASSLGEGGNQPQHF. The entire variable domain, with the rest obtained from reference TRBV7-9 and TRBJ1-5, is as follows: DTGVSQNPRHKITKRGQNVTFRCDPISEHNRLYWYRQTLGQGPEFLTYFQNEAQLEKSRLLSDRFSAERPKGSFSTLEIQRTEQGDSAMYLCASSLGEGGNQPQHFGDGTRLSIL.

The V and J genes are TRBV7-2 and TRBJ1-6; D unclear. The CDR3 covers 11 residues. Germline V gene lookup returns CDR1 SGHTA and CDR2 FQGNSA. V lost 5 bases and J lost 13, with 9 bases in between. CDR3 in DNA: TGTGCCAGCAGCCTAAGTGGGCCCCTCCACTTT. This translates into CASSLSGPLHF.

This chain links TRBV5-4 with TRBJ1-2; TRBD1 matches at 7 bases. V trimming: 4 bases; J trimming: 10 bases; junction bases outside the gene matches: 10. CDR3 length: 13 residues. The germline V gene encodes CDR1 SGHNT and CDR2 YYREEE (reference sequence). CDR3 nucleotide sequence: TGTGCCAGCAGCGCGGGACAGAGGGGACCCTACACCTTC. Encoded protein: CASSAGQRGPYTF.

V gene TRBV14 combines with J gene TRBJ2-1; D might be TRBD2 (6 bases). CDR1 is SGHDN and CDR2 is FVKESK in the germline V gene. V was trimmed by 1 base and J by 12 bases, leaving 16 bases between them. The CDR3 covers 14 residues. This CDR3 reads CASSQGRVWGAQFF. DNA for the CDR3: TGTGCCAGCAGCCAAGGGAGGGTATGGGGTGCGCAGTTCTTC.

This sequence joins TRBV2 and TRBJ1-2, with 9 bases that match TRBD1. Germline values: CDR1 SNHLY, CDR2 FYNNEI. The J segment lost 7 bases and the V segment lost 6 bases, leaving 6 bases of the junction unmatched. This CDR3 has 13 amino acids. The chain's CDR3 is CASRQGASGGYTF. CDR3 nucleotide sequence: TGTGCCAGCAGACAGGGGGCTTCAGGTGGCTACACCTTC.

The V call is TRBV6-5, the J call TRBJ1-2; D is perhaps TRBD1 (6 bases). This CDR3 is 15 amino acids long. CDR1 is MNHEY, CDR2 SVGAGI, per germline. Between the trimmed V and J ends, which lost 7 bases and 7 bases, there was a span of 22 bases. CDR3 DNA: TGTGCCAGCACTCCCAAGATCGGGGGCGCTTTTGGCTACACCTTC. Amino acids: CASTPKIGGAFGYTF.

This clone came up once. The CDR3 reads CASSLVSGPGHNEQFF. The CDR3 coding sequence is TGTGCCAGCAGCTTAGTTAGCGGTCCCGGACACAATGAGCAGTTCTTC. The chain employs TRBV11-3 and TRBJ2-1; a weak D match, TRBD2 (6 bases). V was clipped by 1 base and J by 5 bases, with 15 bases between them. This CDR3 contains 16 residues. CDR1 is SGHNT, CDR2 YENEEA, per germline.

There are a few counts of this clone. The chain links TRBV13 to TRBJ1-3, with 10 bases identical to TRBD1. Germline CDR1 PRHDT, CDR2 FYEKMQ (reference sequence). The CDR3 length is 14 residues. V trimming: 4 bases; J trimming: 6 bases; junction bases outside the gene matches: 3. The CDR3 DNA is TGTGCCAGCAGCTATGGACAGGGGGTAAACACCATATATTTT. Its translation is CASSYGQGVNTIYF.

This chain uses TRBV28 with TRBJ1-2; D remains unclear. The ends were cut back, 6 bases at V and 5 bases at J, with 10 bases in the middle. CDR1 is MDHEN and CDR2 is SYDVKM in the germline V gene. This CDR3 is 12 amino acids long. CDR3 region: CASSRTGYGYTF. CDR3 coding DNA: TGTGCCAGCAGCCGTACCGGGTATGGCTACACCTTC.

The CDR3 protein is CASSAIGGDTEAFF. The CDR3 nucleotides are TGCGCCAGCAGCGCGATTGGGGGCGACACTGAAGCTTTCTTT. The rearrangement uses TRBV5-1 and TRBJ1-1; D perhaps matches TRBD1 (6 bases). Trimming took 4 bases from V and 3 from J, leaving 13 bases between them. The CDR3 sequence is 14 residues long. CDR1 is SGHRS, CDR2 YFSETQ, per germline.

The CDR3 region is CASSQGRTSGWGTQYF. The CDR3 DNA sequence: TGCGCCAGCAGCCAAGGGCGGACTAGCGGTTGGGGGACCCAGTACTTC. The J gene is TRBJ2-5, the V gene TRBV4-1, with TRBD2 matching 10 bases. This CDR3 is 16 amino acids long. Germline CDR1 reads MGHRA; CDR2 reads YSYEKL. The ends lost 1 base at V and 7 bases at J; junction bases unmatched: 9.

The CDR3 DNA is TGCGCCAGCAGCCAAGGGGCGGCATCAGGCTACACCTTC. Its protein is CASSQGAASGYTF. The chain couples TRBV4-3 to TRBJ1-2; D gene unclear. The CDR3 has 13 amino acids. CDR1 and CDR2 (germline): LGHNA, YSLEER. V lost 1 base and J lost 8, with 11 bases in between.

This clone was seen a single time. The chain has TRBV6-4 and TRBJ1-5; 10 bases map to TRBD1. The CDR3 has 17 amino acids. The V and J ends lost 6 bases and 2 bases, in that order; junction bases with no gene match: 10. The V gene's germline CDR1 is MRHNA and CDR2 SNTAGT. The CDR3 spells CASRRDRGRGGNQPQHF. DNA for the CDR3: TGTGCCAGCAGGCGCGACAGGGGGCGAGGGGGCAATCAGCCCCAGCATTTT.

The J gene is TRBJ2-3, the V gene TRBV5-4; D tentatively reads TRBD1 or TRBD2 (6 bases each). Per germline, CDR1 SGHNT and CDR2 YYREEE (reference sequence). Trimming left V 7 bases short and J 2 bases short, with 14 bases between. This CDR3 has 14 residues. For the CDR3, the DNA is TGTGCCAGCGCCCTACGGGGGCCCACAGATACGCAGTATTTT. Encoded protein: CASALRGPTDTQYF.

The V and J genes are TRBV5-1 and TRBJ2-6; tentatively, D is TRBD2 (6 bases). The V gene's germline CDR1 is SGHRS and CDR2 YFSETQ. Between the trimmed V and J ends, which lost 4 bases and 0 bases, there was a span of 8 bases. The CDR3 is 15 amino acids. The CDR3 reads CASSAGNSGANVLTF. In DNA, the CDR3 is TGCGCCAGCAGCGCGGGAAACTCTGGGGCCAACGTCCTGACTTTC.